This entry describes one T cell receptor (beta chain). The patients had localized lung adenocarcinoma, a non-small cell subtype. A single record per CDR3 protein comes from TCRdb applying MiXCR to the PCR reads. The data hold tens of thousands of distinct CDR3 sequences, with 40% to 60% observed a single time. This sample was included in a study of CD4 and CD8 cells across lung adenocarcinoma regions. Per germline, CDR1 MNHEY and CDR2 SVGAGI. V was cut by 5 bases and J by 5 bases, with 11 bases left in between. The CDR3 has 13 amino acids. The sequence was obtained from a male donor with lung adenocarcinoma. The CD4 and CD8 labels of this study may be unreliable. Input material: CD8+ T cells from the center of a lung tumor. This chain links TRBV6-5 with TRBJ2-3; D perhaps matches TRBD2 (5 bases). As DNA, the CDR3 is TGTGCCAGCAGTCAACTCGGAGGAGATACGCAGTATTTT. Amino acid sequence: CASSQLGGDTQYF.